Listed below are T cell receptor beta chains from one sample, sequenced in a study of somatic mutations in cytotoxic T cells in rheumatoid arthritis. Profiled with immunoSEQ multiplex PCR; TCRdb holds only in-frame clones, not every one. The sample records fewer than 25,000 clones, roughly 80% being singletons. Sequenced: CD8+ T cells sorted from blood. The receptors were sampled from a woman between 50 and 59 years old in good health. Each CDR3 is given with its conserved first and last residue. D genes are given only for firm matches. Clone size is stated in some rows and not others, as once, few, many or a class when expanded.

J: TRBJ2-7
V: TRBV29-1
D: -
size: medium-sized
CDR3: CSVEDGPTYEQYF
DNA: TGCAGCGTTGAAGACGGGCCGACCTACGAGCAGTACTTC

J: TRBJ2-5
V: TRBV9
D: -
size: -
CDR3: CASSVEGSQETQYF
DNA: TGTGCCAGCAGCGTAGAGGGATCCCAAGAGACCCAGTACTTC

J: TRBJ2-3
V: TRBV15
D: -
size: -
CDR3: CATSRVRDTDTQYF
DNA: TGTGCCACCAGCAGAGTTAGGGACACAGATACGCAGTATTTT

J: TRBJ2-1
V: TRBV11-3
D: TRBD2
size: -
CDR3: CASQARASGGPYNEQFF
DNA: TGTGCCAGCCAAGCCAGGGCTAGCGGGGGGCCCTACAATGAGCAGTTCTTC

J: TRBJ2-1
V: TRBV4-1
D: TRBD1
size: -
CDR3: CASSQEIGWRTGDNEQFF
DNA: TGCGCCAGCAGCCAAGAGATTGGATGGAGGACAGGGGACAATGAGCAGTTCTTC

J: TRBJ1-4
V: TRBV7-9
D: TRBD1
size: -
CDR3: CASTSGTANEKLFF
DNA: TGTGCCAGCACCTCCGGGACAGCTAATGAAAAACTGTTTTTT

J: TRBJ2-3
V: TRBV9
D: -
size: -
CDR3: CASSVDGTESTDTQYF
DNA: TGTGCCAGCAGCGTAGACGGGACCGAAAGCACAGATACGCAGTATTTT

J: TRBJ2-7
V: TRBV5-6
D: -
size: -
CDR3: CASSPGGIPGYEQYF
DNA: TGTGCCAGCAGCCCGGGTGGGATACCTGGGTACGAGCAGTACTTC

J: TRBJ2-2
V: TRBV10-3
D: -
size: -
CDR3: CAISATGNTGELFF
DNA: TGTGCCATCAGTGCGACAGGGAACACCGGGGAGCTGTTTTTT

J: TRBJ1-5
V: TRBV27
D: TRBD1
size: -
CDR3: CASSQGQVNQPQHF
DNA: TGTGCCAGCAGTCAAGGACAGGTCAATCAGCCCCAGCATTTT

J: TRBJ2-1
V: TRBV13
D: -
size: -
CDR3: CASSLLGARSYNEQFF
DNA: TGTGCCAGCAGCTTATTGGGGGCTAGGTCCTACAATGAGCAGTTCTTC

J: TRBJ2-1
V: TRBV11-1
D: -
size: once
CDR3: CASSLGSEQFF
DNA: TGTGCCAGCAGCTTAGGGAGTGAGCAGTTCTTC

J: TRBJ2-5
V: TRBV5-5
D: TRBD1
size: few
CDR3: CASSLRDREQETQYF
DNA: TGTGCCAGCAGCTTGAGGGACAGGGAACAAGAGACCCAGTACTTC

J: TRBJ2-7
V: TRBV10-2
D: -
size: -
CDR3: CASTLQGSTHEQYF
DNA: TGCGCCAGCACCTTACAGGGAAGTACCCACGAGCAGTACTTC

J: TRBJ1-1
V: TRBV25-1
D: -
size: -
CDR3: CASSEEFQGLNTEAFF
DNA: TGTGCCAGCAGTGAAGAGTTTCAGGGGTTGAACACTGAAGCTTTCTTT

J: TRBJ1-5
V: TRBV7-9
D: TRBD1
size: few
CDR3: CASSSDREPQHF
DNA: TGTGCCAGCAGCTCGGACAGGGAGCCCCAGCATTTT

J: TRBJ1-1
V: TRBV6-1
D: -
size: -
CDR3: CASSDDGAEAFF
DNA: TGTGCCAGCAGTGACGACGGGGCTGAAGCTTTCTTT

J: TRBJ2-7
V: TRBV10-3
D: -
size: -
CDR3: CAISEGMWVHPNYEQYF
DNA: TGTGCCATCAGTGAGGGCATGTGGGTTCATCCAAACTACGAGCAGTACTTC

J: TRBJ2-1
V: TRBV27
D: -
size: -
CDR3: CASSLTSSYNEQFF
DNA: TGTGCCAGCAGTTTAACGAGCTCCTACAATGAGCAGTTCTTC

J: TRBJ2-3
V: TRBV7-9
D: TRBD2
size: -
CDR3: CASRDPGTSWADTQYF
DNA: TGTGCCAGCAGGGATCCCGGGACTAGCTGGGCAGATACGCAGTATTTT

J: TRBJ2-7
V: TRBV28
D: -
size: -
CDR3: CASSFAGQATYEQYF
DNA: TGTGCCAGCAGTTTCGCGGGACAAGCCACCTACGAGCAGTACTTC

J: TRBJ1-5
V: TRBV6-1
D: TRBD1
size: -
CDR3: CASSEGQEGHQPQHF
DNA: TGTGCCAGCAGTGAGGGACAGGAGGGGCATCAGCCCCAGCATTTT

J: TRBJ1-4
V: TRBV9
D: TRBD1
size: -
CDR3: CASSLGTGNEKLFF
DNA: TGTGCCAGCAGCCTGGGGACAGGGAATGAAAAACTGTTTTTT

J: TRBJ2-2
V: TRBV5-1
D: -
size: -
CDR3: CASSTGTGVPGLAFTGELFF
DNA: TGCGCCAGCAGTACCGGGACAGGGGTCCCGGGACTAGCCTTCACCGGGGAGCTGTTTTTT

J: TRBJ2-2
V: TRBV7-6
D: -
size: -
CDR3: CASSLNRVDPNTGELFF
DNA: TGTGCCAGCAGCTTAAACAGGGTGGACCCGAACACCGGGGAGCTGTTTTTT

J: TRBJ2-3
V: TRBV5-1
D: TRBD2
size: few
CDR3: CASSSAGDGDTQYF
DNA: TGCGCCAGCAGCTCAGCGGGGGATGGAGATACGCAGTATTTT

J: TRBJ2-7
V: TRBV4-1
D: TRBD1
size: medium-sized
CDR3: CASSQGQGADEQYF
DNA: TGCGCCAGCAGCCAAGGTCAGGGGGCCGACGAGCAGTACTTC

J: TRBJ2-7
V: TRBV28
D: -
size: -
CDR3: CASSSGRGSIHEQYF
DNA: TGTGCCAGCAGCTCTGGGCGAGGAAGTATTCACGAGCAGTACTTC

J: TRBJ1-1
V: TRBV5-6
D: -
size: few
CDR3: CASSFGTEAFF
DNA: TGTGCCAGCAGCTTTGGAACTGAAGCTTTCTTT

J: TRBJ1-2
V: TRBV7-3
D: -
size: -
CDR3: CASSPDVGLMEGYTF
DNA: TGTGCCAGCAGCCCGGACGTGGGCCTGATGGAGGGCTACACCTTC

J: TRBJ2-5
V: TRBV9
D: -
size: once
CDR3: CASSATAYQETQYF
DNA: TGTGCCAGCAGCGCTACAGCGTACCAAGAGACCCAGTACTTC